Listed below are T cell receptor beta chains from one sample, sequenced in a study of cytomegalovirus exposure and HLA in healthy donors. Profiling relied on immunoSEQ multiplex PCR, and the TCRdb table lists in-frame clones only, not all of them. The table shows approximately 160,000 clones, with roughly 80% occurring only once. Input material: PBMCs. The source is a man aged 18 to 35 in good health and CMV-seronegative. CDR3s include the opening cysteine and the closing phenylalanine or tryptophan. A D gene is named only where the DNA matches it firmly.

TRBV2	TRBD1	TRBJ1-5	TGTGCCAGCAGTGGGACAGGTGGGGATCAGCCCCAGCATTTT	CASSGTGGDQPQHF
TRBV13	TRBD1	TRBJ1-1	TGTGCCAGCACCCCCTCAGGGGGCCCGGTAGCTTTCTTT	CASTPSGGPVAFF
TRBV7-9	TRBD1	TRBJ1-3	TGTGCCAGCAGCTGGACACAGGGGAGTGGTGGAAACACCATATATTTT	CASSWTQGSGGNTIYF
TRBV29-1	TRBD2	TRBJ2-5	TGCAGCGTTGAGCGGCAGTTGGGTAGCGGGAGCCAAGAGACCCAGTACTTC	CSVERQLGSGSQETQYF
TRBV27	.	TRBJ2-6	TGTGCCAGCAGTTCACCGTTTAGCTCTGGGGCCAACGTCCTGACTTTC	CASSSPFSSGANVLTF
TRBV15	.	TRBJ2-7	TGTGCCACCAGCAGAGGGGGGCTTCGGACCAAATCCTACGAGCAGTACTTC	CATSRGGLRTKSYEQYF
TRBV7-8	.	TRBJ2-2	TGTGCCAGCAGCTTAGCGGGCTATTCGACCGGGGAGCTGTTTTTT	CASSLAGYSTGELFF
TRBV10-3	TRBD1	TRBJ2-7	TGTGCCATCAAGGGCACCGGGACAGGGACCTACGAGCAGTACTTC	CAIKGTGTGTYEQYF
TRBV6-5	.	TRBJ2-1	TGTGCCAGCAGCCACCAACCGGGGGAGCAGTTCTTC	CASSHQPGEQFF
TRBV4-1	.	TRBJ2-2	TGCGCCAGCAGCCAAGGTCACAGGGCCGGGGAGCTGTTTTTT	CASSQGHRAGELFF
TRBV4-1	TRBD1	TRBJ1-2	TGCGCCAGCAGCCAAGTCCCGGGACAGGGGTCTGGCTACACCTTC	CASSQVPGQGSGYTF
TRBV2	.	TRBJ1-5	TGTGCCAGCAGTGAAGACATAGGACGGGGGAATCAGCCCCAGCATTTT	CASSEDIGRGNQPQHF